The next 19 T cell receptor beta chains were all read from a single sample in a study of neoadjuvant anti-PD-1 for oral cavity cancer. Produced via immunoSEQ multiplex PCR; TCRdb's table is partial and in-frame only. The data contain approximately 7,600 clones, over 40% of them singletons. The sample in question was tumor tissue, obtained before nivolumab (anti-PD-1) treatment. Source of these receptors: a person between 40 and 79 years old with oral cavity squamous cell carcinoma.

Details on this clone: Other nucleotide sequences in the sample specify the same CDR3. CDR3 sequence: CSASGGYGYTF. The CDR3 coding sequence is TGCAGTGCCTCAGGGGGCTATGGCTACACCTTC. The chain joins TRBV20-1 to TRBJ1-2; 7 positions match TRBD1. J lost 4 bases, V lost 6 bases, and 2 bases had no gene match. Germline V gene sequence: CDR1 DFQATT, CDR2 SNEGSKA (reference sequence). This CDR3 region has 11 residues.

This chain links TRBV29-1 with TRBJ2-7; D is undetermined. The length of the CDR3 is 15 residues. Trimming removed 1 base at V and 3 bases at J, with 16 bases between. CDR1 and CDR2 from the germline V gene are SQVTM and ANQGSEA. This CDR3 is CSVEGDRSPNYEQYF. In DNA form, the CDR3 reads TGCAGCGTTGAAGGTGACCGGTCTCCCAACTACGAGCAGTACTTC.

CDR3 residues: CASSLTDSYEQYF. The CDR3 nucleotides are TGTGCCAGCAGCTTGACGGACAGCTACGAGCAGTACTTC. J is TRBJ2-7 and V is TRBV5-6, with TRBD1 as a possible D gene (6 bases). The germline gives CDR1 SGHDT, CDR2 YYEEEE. The CDR3 contains 13 residues. Between the trimmed V and J ends, which lost 1 base and 3 bases, there was a span of 8 bases.

The chain has TRBV7-9 and TRBJ2-7; D remains ambiguous. The CDR3 totals 11 residues. Trimming removed 1 base at V and 6 bases at J, with 4 bases between. Per germline, CDR1 SEHNR and CDR2 FQNEAQ (reference sequence). The CDR3 coding sequence is TGTGCCAGCAGCTTAGACGGCGAGCAGTACTTC. Translated, it gives CASSLDGEQYF.

The chain recombines TRBV7-8 with TRBJ2-7; unclear D gene. The V end lost 2 bases, the J end lost 5 bases, and 16 bases lay between the germline ends. This CDR3 spans 15 amino acids. CDR1 is SGHVS, CDR2 FQNEAQ, per germline. The CDR3 region has the DNA TGTGCCAGCAGCTTAAAGTCAGGTTTCAACCACGAGCAGTACTTC. It is translated as CASSLKSGFNHEQYF.

The chain combines TRBV7-3 with TRBJ2-3; D perhaps matches TRBD2 (5 bases). CDR1 is SGHTA and CDR2 is FQGTGA in the germline V gene. The CDR3 runs 14 residues. The germline V and J ends were trimmed by 1 base and 4 bases, with 9 bases remaining between them. CDR3 in amino acids: CASSLRVGADTQYF. CDR3 DNA: TGTGCCAGCAGCTTAAGAGTGGGAGCAGATACGCAGTATTTT.

The chain recombines TRBV5-5 with TRBJ2-7; TRBD2 is a possible D gene (5 bases). Germline CDR1 SGHKS, CDR2 YYEKEE (reference sequence). The V end was cut by 2 bases, the J end by 2 bases, with 11 bases between. This CDR3 spans 14 amino acids. The CDR3 nucleotides are TGTGCCAGCAGCTTTGTTAGCGCAACCTACGAGCAGTACTTC. Translation: CASSFVSATYEQYF.

The table lists this clone with a count of one. The J gene is TRBJ2-1, the V gene TRBV30; 10 positions agree with TRBD2. The CDR3 is made up of 13 amino acids. Losses at the gene ends were 1 base for V and 10 bases for J; bases not matched to a gene: 4. From germline, CDR1 is GTSNPN and CDR2 SVGIG (reference sequence). CDR3 region: CAWSEAGGSEQFF. CDR3 nucleotide sequence: TGTGCCTGGAGTGAAGCGGGAGGGTCCGAGCAGTTCTTC.

J is TRBJ1-1 and V is TRBV4-1; a weak D match, TRBD1 (5 bases). V was cut by 2 bases and J by 3 bases, with 13 bases left in between. From germline, CDR1 is MGHRA and CDR2 YSYEKL. The CDR3 covers 15 residues. The CDR3 sequence is CASSQSGQGDTEAFF. The CDR3 bases are TGCGCCAGCAGCCAATCTGGACAAGGCGACACTGAAGCTTTCTTT.

J is TRBJ2-1 and V is TRBV19; 7 bases align to TRBD1. V lost 6 bases to trimming and J lost 5 bases; unmatched junction nucleotides: 7. CDR1 LNHDA and CDR2 SQIVND come from the germline V gene (reference sequence). The CDR3 sequence is 14 residues long. The CDR3 bases are TGTGCCAGTAGGGACAGGACAATTAACAATGAGCAGTTCTTC. It codes for CASRDRTINNEQFF.

The chain recombines TRBV5-1 with TRBJ2-2, with unresolved D. The V and J ends lost 3 bases and 3 bases respectively, with 6 bases between them. The CDR3 extends over 13 amino acids. The germline gives CDR1 SGHRS, CDR2 YFSETQ. CDR3 bases: TGCGCCAGCAGCTCTAGAGACACCGGGGAGCTGTTTTTT. It translates to CASSSRDTGELFF.

The chain links TRBV5-1 to TRBJ2-5; 10 nucleotides agree with TRBD2. Unmatched junction bases numbered 7, after V lost 0 bases and J lost 5 bases. This CDR3 has 16 amino acids. The germline V gene encodes CDR1 SGHRS and CDR2 YFSETQ. CDR3 in amino acids: CASSLAASGSWETQYF. For the CDR3, the DNA is TGCGCCAGCAGCTTGGCAGCTAGCGGGAGTTGGGAGACCCAGTACTTC.

V is TRBV7-8 and J is TRBJ2-1; D unresolved. Trimming stripped 1 base from V and 6 bases from J, with 10 bases between. Germline CDR1 SGHVS, CDR2 FQNEAQ. This CDR3 is built from 14 residues. CDR3 nucleotide sequence: TGTGCCAGCAGCTTAGTTTCGAATATCAATGAGCAGTTCTTC. This translates into CASSLVSNINEQFF.

V gene TRBV27 combines with J gene TRBJ2-7; a weak D match, TRBD2 (6 bases). Germline V gene lookup returns CDR1 MNHEY and CDR2 SMNVEV (reference sequence). There are 16 residues in the CDR3. Trimming pared 3 bases from V and 4 bases from J, leaving 19 bases between. CDR3 region: CASSFRAGGAGYEQYF. The CDR3 DNA follows: TGTGCCAGCAGTTTTAGAGCGGGCGGTGCAGGGTACGAGCAGTACTTC.

This chain joins TRBV7-8 and TRBJ1-1, with D unclear. V was shortened by 7 bases and J by 1 base, with 10 bases between the two germline ends. CDR1 is SGHVS and CDR2 is FQNEAQ in the germline V gene. CDR3 length: 13 residues. In DNA, the CDR3 is TGTGCCAGCACTTTGACGGGGAACACTGAAGCTTTCTTT. Protein sequence: CASTLTGNTEAFF.

The genes are TRBV5-8 and TRBJ1-4; maybe TRBD1 (6 bases). From germline, CDR1 is SGHTS and CDR2 YDEGEE. The CDR3 consists of 17 residues. Trimming stripped 4 bases from V and 3 bases from J, with 19 bases between. CDR3 DNA sequence: TGTGCCAGCAGCCTCCCGGGGGGCGATTTTGCTAATGAAAAACTGTTTTTT. This codes for CASSLPGGDFANEKLFF.

This chain connects TRBV28 to TRBJ1-5; a weak D match, TRBD1 (5 bases). Trimming cost V 5 bases and J 9 bases, with 20 bases left between them. CDR3 length: 15 amino acids. Germline CDR1 MDHEN, CDR2 SYDVKM. The CDR3 protein is CASSLIDPLGGPQHF. The DNA of the CDR3 is TGTGCCAGCAGTCTTATCGACCCCCTGGGGGGGCCCCAGCATTTT.

The chain has TRBV6-6 and TRBJ1-4, with D perhaps TRBD1 (5 bases). Germline V lookup: CDR1 MNHNY, CDR2 SVGAGI (reference sequence). V was pared by 2 bases and J by 7 bases, with 17 bases between. The CDR3 has 16 residues. The chain's CDR3 is CASSYDSSLVGEKLFF. DNA for the CDR3: TGTGCCAGCAGTTACGACAGCTCTTTGGTGGGTGAAAAACTGTTTTTT.

The chain employs TRBV11-2 and TRBJ1-1; D may be TRBD1 (6 bases). This CDR3 has 13 residues. Germline CDR1 SGHAT, CDR2 FQNNGV. Trimming stripped 5 bases from V and 4 bases from J, with 11 bases between. The CDR3 here is CASSPQGPTEAFF. Written as DNA, the CDR3 is TGTGCCAGCAGCCCGCAGGGGCCCACTGAAGCTTTCTTT.